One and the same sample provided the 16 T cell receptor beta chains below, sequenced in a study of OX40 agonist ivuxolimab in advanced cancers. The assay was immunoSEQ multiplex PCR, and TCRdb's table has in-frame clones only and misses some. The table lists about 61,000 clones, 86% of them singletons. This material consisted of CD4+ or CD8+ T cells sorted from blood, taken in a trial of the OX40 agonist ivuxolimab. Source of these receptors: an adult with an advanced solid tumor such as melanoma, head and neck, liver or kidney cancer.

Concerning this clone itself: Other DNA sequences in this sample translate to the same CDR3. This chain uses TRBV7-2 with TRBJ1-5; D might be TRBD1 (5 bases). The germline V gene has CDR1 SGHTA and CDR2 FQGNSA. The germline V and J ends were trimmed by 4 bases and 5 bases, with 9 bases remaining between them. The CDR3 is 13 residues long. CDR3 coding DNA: TGTGCCAGCAGCTCTCGGGGGGATCAGCCCCAGCATTTT. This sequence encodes CASSSRGDQPQHF.

CDR3 sequence reads: CASSDRGVYNEQFF. The CDR3, as DNA: TGTGCCAGCAGTGATCGGGGGGTATACAATGAGCAGTTCTTC. V is TRBV2 and J is TRBJ2-1; 7 positions match TRBD2. The J segment lost 4 bases and the V segment lost 3 bases, leaving 3 bases of the junction unmatched. The CDR3 consists of 14 residues. Germline V gene data show CDR1 as SNHLY and CDR2 as FYNNEI.

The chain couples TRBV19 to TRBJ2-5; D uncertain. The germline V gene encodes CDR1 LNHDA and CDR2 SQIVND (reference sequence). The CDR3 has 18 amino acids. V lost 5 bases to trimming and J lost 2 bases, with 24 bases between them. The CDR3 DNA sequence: TGTGCCAGTAGTTCATTCCCCCGCCCCGGCAGAATTCAAGAGACCCAGTACTTC. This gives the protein CASSSFPRPGRIQETQYF.

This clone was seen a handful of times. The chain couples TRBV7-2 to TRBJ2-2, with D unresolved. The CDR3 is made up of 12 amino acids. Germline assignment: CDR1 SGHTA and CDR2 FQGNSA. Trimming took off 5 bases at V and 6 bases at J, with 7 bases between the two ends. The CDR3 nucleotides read TGTGCCAGCAGCAAGCCACCCGGGGAGCTGTTTTTT. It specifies CASSKPPGELFF. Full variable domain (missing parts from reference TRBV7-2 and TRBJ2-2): GAGVSQSPSNKVTEKGKDVELRCDPISGHTALYWYRQSLGQGLEFLIYFQGNSAPDKSGLPSDRFSAERTGGSVSTLTIQRTQQEDSAVYLCASSKPPGELFFGEGSRLTVL.

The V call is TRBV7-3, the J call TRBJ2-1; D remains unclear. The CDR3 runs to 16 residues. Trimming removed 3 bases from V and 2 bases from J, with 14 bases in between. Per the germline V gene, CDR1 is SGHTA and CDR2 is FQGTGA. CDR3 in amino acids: CASSFEAAVPYNEQFF. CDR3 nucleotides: TGTGCCAGCAGCTTTGAGGCCGCAGTCCCCTACAATGAGCAGTTCTTC.

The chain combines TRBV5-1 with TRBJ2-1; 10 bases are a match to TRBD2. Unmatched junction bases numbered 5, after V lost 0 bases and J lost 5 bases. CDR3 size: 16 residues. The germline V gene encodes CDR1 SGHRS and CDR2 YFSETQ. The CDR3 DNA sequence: TGCGCCAGCAGCTTGGTGCGCCTAGCGGGGGACAATGAGCAGTTCTTC. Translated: CASSLVRLAGDNEQFF.

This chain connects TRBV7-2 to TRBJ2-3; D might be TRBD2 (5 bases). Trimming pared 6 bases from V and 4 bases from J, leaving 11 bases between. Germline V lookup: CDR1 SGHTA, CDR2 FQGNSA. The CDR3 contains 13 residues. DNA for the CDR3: TGTGCCAGCAGGCGGCTAGCTTCAGATACGCAGTATTTT. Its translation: CASRRLASDTQYF. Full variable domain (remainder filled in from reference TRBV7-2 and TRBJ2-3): GAGVSQSPSNKVTEKGKDVELRCDPISGHTALYWYRQSLGQGLEFLIYFQGNSAPDKSGLPSDRFSAERTGGSVSTLTIQRTQQEDSAVYLCASRRLASDTQYFGPGTRLTVL.

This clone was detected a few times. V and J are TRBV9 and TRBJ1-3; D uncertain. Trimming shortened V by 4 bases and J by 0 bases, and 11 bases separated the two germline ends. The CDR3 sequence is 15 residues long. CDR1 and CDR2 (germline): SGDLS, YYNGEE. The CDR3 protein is CASSPDGNSGNTIYF. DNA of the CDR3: TGTGCCAGCAGCCCGGACGGAAACTCTGGAAACACCATATATTTT.

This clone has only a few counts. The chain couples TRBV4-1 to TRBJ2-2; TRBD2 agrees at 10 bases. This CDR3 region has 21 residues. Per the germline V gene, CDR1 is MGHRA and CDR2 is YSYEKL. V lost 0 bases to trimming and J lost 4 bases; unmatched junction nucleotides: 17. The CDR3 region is CASSQDGVAGGPGIPTGELFF. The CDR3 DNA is TGCGCCAGCAGCCAAGATGGGGTAGCGGGGGGCCCAGGGATACCCACCGGGGAGCTGTTTTTT.

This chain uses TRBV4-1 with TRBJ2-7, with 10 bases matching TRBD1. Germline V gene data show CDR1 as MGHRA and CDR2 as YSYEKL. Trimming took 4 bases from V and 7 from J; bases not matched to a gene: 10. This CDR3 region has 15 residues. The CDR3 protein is CASSLGGQGTGEQYF. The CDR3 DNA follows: TGCGCCAGCAGCCTTGGGGGACAGGGGACGGGGGAGCAGTACTTC.

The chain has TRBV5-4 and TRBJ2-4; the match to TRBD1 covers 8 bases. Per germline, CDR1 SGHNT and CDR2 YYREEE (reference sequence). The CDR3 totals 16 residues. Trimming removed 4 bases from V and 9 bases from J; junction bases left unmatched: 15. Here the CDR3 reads CASSRPGQEKGGIQYF. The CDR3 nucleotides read TGTGCCAGCAGCCGGCCGGGACAGGAGAAGGGCGGCATTCAGTACTTC.

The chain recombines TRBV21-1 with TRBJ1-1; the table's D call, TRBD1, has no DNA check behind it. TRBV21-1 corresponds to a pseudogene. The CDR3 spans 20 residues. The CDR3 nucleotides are TGTGCCAGCAGCAAAGCTACGGGACAGGGCCCGCTTTGGGCGAACACTGAAGCTTTCTTT. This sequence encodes CASSKATGQGPLWANTEAFF.

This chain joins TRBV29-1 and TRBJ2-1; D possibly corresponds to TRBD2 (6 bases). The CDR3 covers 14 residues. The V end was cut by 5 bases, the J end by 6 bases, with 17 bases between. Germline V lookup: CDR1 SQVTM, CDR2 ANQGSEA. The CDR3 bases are TGCAGCGTTAAATCTAGCGTGAGGATCAATGAGCAGTTCTTC. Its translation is CSVKSSVRINEQFF.

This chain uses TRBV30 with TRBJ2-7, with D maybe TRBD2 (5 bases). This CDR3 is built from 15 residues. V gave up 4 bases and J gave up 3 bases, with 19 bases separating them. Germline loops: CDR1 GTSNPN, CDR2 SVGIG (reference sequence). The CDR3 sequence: CAWNLLRTGHYEQYF. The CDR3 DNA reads TGTGCCTGGAATCTGTTGAGGACTGGTCACTACGAGCAGTACTTC.

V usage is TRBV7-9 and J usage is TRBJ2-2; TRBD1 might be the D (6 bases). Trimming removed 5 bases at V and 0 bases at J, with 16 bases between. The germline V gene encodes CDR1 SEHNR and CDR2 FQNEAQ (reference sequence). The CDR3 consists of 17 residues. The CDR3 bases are TGTGCCAGCAGCCCAGGAGATAGGGGGACGAACACCGGGGAGCTGTTTTTT. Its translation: CASSPGDRGTNTGELFF.

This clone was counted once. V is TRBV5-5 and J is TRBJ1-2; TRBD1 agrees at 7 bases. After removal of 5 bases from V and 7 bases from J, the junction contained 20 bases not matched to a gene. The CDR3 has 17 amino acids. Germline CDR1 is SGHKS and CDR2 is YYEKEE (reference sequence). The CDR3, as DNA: TGTGCCAGCAGTTCACGACAGGGAATAGTTAGTTTAGGTGGCTACACCTTC. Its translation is CASSSRQGIVSLGGYTF. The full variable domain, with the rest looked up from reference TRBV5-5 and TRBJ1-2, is DAGVTQSPTHLIKTRGQQVTLRCSPISGHKSVSWYQQVLGQGPQFIFQYYEKEERGRGNFPDRFSARQFPNYSSELNVNALLLGDSALYLCASSSRQGIVSLGGYTFGSGTRLTVV.